The 9 T cell receptor beta chains in this list originate from one sample, sequenced in a study of CD8 T cell repertoires and HIV-1 epitope variants. The data were produced by immunoSEQ multiplex PCR, yet TCRdb's version contains in-frame clones alone and is incomplete. In the table there are some 87,000 clones, around 75% of which are singletons. Input material: uncultured baseline CD8+ T cells from peripheral blood mononuclear cells (PBMCs). These receptors all stem from a male donor with HIV.

The chain joins TRBV7-2 to TRBJ2-1; D not certain. V dropped 1 base and J dropped 10 bases, with 11 bases sitting between them. The CDR3 is 13 amino acids. Germline V gene data show CDR1 as SGHTA and CDR2 as FQGNSA. The CDR3 spells CASSLVFTSEQFF. CDR3 bases: TGTGCCAGCAGCTTAGTGTTTACCTCGGAGCAGTTCTTC.

The chain carries TRBV5-1 and TRBJ2-1; D possibly uses TRBD1 or TRBD2 (6 bases each). Trimming left V 2 bases short and J 6 bases short, with 9 bases between. Germline V lookup: CDR1 SGHRS, CDR2 YFSETQ. The CDR3 loop spans 13 amino acids. The CDR3 coding sequence is TGCGCCAGCAGCTTCGGGGGCAGCAATGAGCAGTTCTTC. Encoded protein: CASSFGGSNEQFF.

The chain recombines TRBV5-4 with TRBJ1-2; the match to TRBD1 covers 7 bases. The CDR3 is 14 residues long. Germline-derived CDR1 and CDR2 are SGHNT and YYREEE (reference sequence). J lost 2 bases, V lost 2 bases, and 3 bases had no gene match. The CDR3 loop reads CASSFGTENYGYTF. CDR3 bases: TGTGCCAGCAGCTTTGGGACAGAGAACTATGGCTACACCTTC.

V usage is TRBV5-1 and J usage is TRBJ2-1; possibly TRBD1 or TRBD2 for D (5 bases each). CDR3 length equals 16 residues. The germline V gene encodes CDR1 SGHRS and CDR2 YFSETQ. V was trimmed by 1 base and J by 0 bases, leaving 11 bases between them. DNA of the CDR3: TGCGCCAGCAGCTTGTCCGGGACCAGCTCCTACAATGAGCAGTTCTTC. Translated, it gives CASSLSGTSSYNEQFF. The full variable domain, rest sourced from reference TRBV5-1 and TRBJ2-1, is KAGVTQTPRYLIKTRGQQVTLSCSPISGHRSVSWYQQTPGQGLQFLFEYFSETQRNKGNFPGRFSGRQFSNSRSEMNVSTLELGDSALYLCASSLSGTSSYNEQFFGPGTRLTVL.

For this clone: A junction boundary mismatches the germline segment, possibly from a read error. The rearrangement links TRBV29-1 to TRBJ2-1; 8 bases line up with TRBD1. Germline V gene sequence: CDR1 SQVTM, CDR2 ANQGSEA. The CDR3 runs 17 residues. The CDR3 DNA follows: TGCAGCGTTGAAACGGGCCAGGGGGCAGGGACGAACAATGGGCAGTTCTTC. Translated: CSVETGQGAGTNNGQFF.

This clone was detected only a few times. The chain recombines TRBV4-2 with TRBJ2-1; D could derive from TRBD1 or TRBD2 (7 bases each). Germline values: CDR1 LGHNA, CDR2 YNFKEQ. The V gene lost 1 base and the J gene lost 4 bases, with 17 bases spanning the gap. The CDR3 runs to 17 residues. In DNA, the CDR3 is TGTGCCAGCAGCCAAGTGACAGGGAGGGAGGGATACAATGAGCAGTTCTTC. Its translation is CASSQVTGREGYNEQFF.

The count of this clone is one. The chain recombines TRBV6-5 with TRBJ2-1; TRBD2 aligns across 16 bases. Germline V CDR1 and CDR2: MNHEY, SVGAGI. The CDR3 sequence is 16 residues long. V lost 3 bases and J lost 8; bases outside the gene matches: 4. CDR3 coding DNA: TGTGCCAGCAGTTATACCGGGACTAGCGGGAGGGATGAGCAGTTCTTC. As protein: CASSYTGTSGRDEQFF.

This clone was detected once. The chain combines TRBV19 with TRBJ1-5, with 10 bases aligning to TRBD1. CDR3 length: 16 amino acids. From germline, CDR1 is LNHDA and CDR2 SQIVND (reference sequence). J gave up 3 bases and V 4 bases, and 6 bases lay outside the gene matches. CDR3 loop: CASSTRDRGDNQPQHF. The DNA for the CDR3 is TGTGCCAGTAGTACGAGGGACAGGGGCGACAATCAGCCCCAGCATTTT.

The rearrangement joins TRBV5-4 to TRBJ2-7; D may match TRBD1 or TRBD2 (6 bases each). CDR3 length: 15 amino acids. V lost 0 bases and J lost 4, with 14 bases in between. Germline lookup yields CDR1 SGHNT and CDR2 YYREEE (reference sequence). The CDR3 nucleotides are TGTGCCAGCAGCTTGGGGAGGGGGGACCAATACGAGCAGTACTTC. This codes for CASSLGRGDQYEQYF.